The 27 T cell receptor beta chains reported below all come from one sample, sequenced in a study of blood T cell repertoires in COVID-19. Using immunoSEQ multiplex PCR, the repertoire was profiled, and TCRdb retains in-frame clones only, with some absent. The table shows 87,000 or so clones, with roughly 88% occurring only once. The sample taken for sequencing was peripheral blood. All receptors come from a woman aged 80 or over with COVID-19, enrolled during active disease.

The V call is TRBV5-6, the J call TRBJ2-7, with 7 positions matching TRBD1. The germline CDR1 and CDR2 sequences are SGHDT and YYEEEE. Trimming removed 2 bases from V and 2 bases from J; junction bases left unmatched: 16. The CDR3 covers 18 residues. CDR3 region: CASSFTMLQTGITYEQYF. In DNA form, the CDR3 reads TGTGCCAGCAGCTTTACCATGCTTCAGACAGGGATTACCTACGAGCAGTACTTC.

The chain has TRBV11-1 and TRBJ2-7, with no clear D. The germline V gene has CDR1 SGHAT and CDR2 FQDESV (reference sequence). The CDR3 runs to 13 residues. V was pared by 5 bases and J by 6 bases, with 14 bases between. This CDR3 is CASSPFWLSEQYF. In DNA, the CDR3 is TGTGCCAGCAGCCCCTTCTGGCTTTCCGAGCAGTACTTC. The full variable domain, completed using reference TRBV11-1 and TRBJ2-7, is EAEVAQSPRYKITEKSQAVAFWCDPISGHATLYWYRQILGQGPELLVQFQDESVVDDSQLPKDRFSAERLKGVDSTLKIQPAELGDSAMYLCASSPFWLSEQYFGPGTRLTVT.

The chain has TRBV6-5 and TRBJ1-2, with D possibly being TRBD1 (5 bases). Germline V gene data show CDR1 as MNHEY and CDR2 as SVGAGI. Trimming pared 5 bases from V and 5 bases from J, leaving 12 bases between. CDR3 length: 13 amino acids. CDR3 DNA: TGTGCCAGCAGTCCCGGGACTGTGTATGGCTACACCTTC. Its translation is CASSPGTVYGYTF.

V is TRBV4-2 and J is TRBJ2-2, with a weak D call TRBD2 (6 bases). The CDR3 loop spans 18 amino acids. Germline assignment: CDR1 LGHNA and CDR2 YNFKEQ. The V end lost 3 bases, the J end lost 0 bases, and 17 bases lay between the germline ends. As DNA, the CDR3 is TGTGCCAGCAGCCATCCTAGGAGTTCTAGCGCGAACACCGGGGAGCTGTTTTTT. This gives the protein CASSHPRSSSANTGELFF.

The genes are TRBV5-1 and TRBJ2-5, with 7 bases fitting TRBD2. This CDR3 has 15 amino acids. CDR1 is SGHRS, CDR2 YFSETQ, per germline. V dropped 0 bases and J dropped 5; count of bases not matched to a gene: 7. The CDR3 DNA sequence: TGCGCCAGCAGCTTGGGGGTGACGGGAGGCGAGACCCAGTACTTC. It encodes CASSLGVTGGETQYF.

The chain carries TRBV11-2 and TRBJ2-3; TRBD2 matches 10 bases. This CDR3 comprises 19 residues. Germline V CDR1 and CDR2: SGHAT, FQNNGV. After removal of 4 bases from V and 0 bases from J, the junction contained 13 bases not matched to a gene. CDR3 sequence: CASSYQRLAGRGSTDTQYF. The CDR3, as DNA: TGTGCCAGCAGCTACCAAAGACTAGCGGGTAGGGGGAGCACAGATACGCAGTATTTT.

The chain carries TRBV5-1 and TRBJ2-1, with TRBD2 identical over 10 bases. Germline V gene sequence: CDR1 SGHRS, CDR2 YFSETQ. This CDR3 is built from 15 residues. V shed 3 bases and J 9 bases; nucleotides not matched to a gene: 9. The CDR3 loop is CASSSAIAGGTEQFF. DNA for the CDR3: TGCGCCAGCAGCTCAGCGATAGCGGGAGGAACTGAGCAGTTCTTC.

The chain has TRBV10-3 and TRBJ1-5, with D perhaps matching TRBD1 (5 bases). CDR3 size: 15 residues. V shed 3 bases and J shed 3 bases, with 12 bases lying between them. From germline, CDR1 is ENHRY and CDR2 SYGVKD. The CDR3 reads CAISEFGGINQPQHF. Here the CDR3 DNA reads TGTGCCATCAGTGAATTCGGGGGGATCAATCAGCCCCAGCATTTT.

The chain links TRBV10-1 to TRBJ2-3, with TRBD2 identical over 7 bases. V shed 5 bases, J shed 2 bases, and the junction held 4 bases outside the gene matches. Germline lookup yields CDR1 WNHNN and CDR2 SYGVQD (reference sequence). The CDR3 loop spans 14 amino acids. CDR3 coding DNA: TGCGCCAGCAGTCCCGGGACTACCACAGATACGCAGTATTTT. Protein sequence: CASSPGTTTDTQYF.

V and J are TRBV12-5 and TRBJ2-3, with 7 bases identical to TRBD2. The CDR3 extends over 15 amino acids. CDR1 is LGHNT, CDR2 FRNRAP, per germline. J lost 2 bases, V lost 1 base, and 3 bases had no gene match. CDR3 sequence (DNA): TGTGCTAGTGGTTTGGGGGAGGGTATCACAGATACGCAGTATTTT. Protein sequence: CASGLGEGITDTQYF.

J is TRBJ2-1 and V is TRBV10-3; D possibly corresponds to TRBD1 (5 bases). Germline lookup yields CDR1 ENHRY and CDR2 SYGVKD. Trimming shortened V by 4 bases and J by 4 bases, and 8 bases separated the two germline ends. The CDR3 spans 13 residues. CDR3 nucleotides: TGTGCCATCAGTGTAGGGGAATACAATGAGCAGTTCTTC. This encodes CAISVGEYNEQFF.

This chain joins TRBV14 and TRBJ2-7, with 8 bases identical to TRBD1. The V gene end was trimmed by 3 bases and the J gene end by 6 bases; junction bases not matched to a gene: 4. CDR1 SGHDN and CDR2 FVKESK come from the germline V gene. CDR3 length equals 13 residues. The CDR3 spells CASSQDRVLEQYF. CDR3 DNA: TGTGCCAGCAGCCAGGACAGGGTCCTCGAGCAGTACTTC.

V is TRBV24-1 and J is TRBJ2-7, with 7 positions matching TRBD2. Germline CDR1 is KGHDR and CDR2 is SFDVKD. V lost 3 bases, J lost 1 base, and 2 bases stayed unmatched. The CDR3 has 14 residues. The CDR3 sequence is CATSDGRVSYEQYF. The CDR3 DNA sequence: TGTGCCACCAGTGATGGGAGGGTTTCCTACGAGCAGTACTTC.

This clone occurred a few times. This rearrangement joins TRBV29-1 to TRBJ2-5; D call uncertain. Germline V lookup: CDR1 SQVTM, CDR2 ANQGSEA. The ends were cut back, 4 bases at V and 5 bases at J, with 11 bases in the middle. The CDR3 is 12 residues long. The CDR3 loop is CSVAGLGETQYF. For the CDR3, the DNA is TGCAGCGTTGCTGGGCTTGGGGAGACCCAGTACTTC.

This chain links TRBV7-3 with TRBJ2-1; the match to TRBD2 covers 12 bases. The CDR3 loop spans 14 amino acids. Germline V lookup: CDR1 SGHTA, CDR2 FQGTGA. The ends lost 6 bases at V and 7 bases at J; junction bases unmatched: 4. CDR3 DNA: TGTGCCAGCAGGACTAGCGGGAGATCTAATGAGCAGTTCTTC. Its protein is CASRTSGRSNEQFF. The variable domain in full, completed from reference TRBV7-3 and TRBJ2-1, reads GAGVSQTPSNKVTEKGKYVELRCDPISGHTALYWYRQSLGQGPEFLIYFQGTGAADDSGLPNDRFFAVRPEGSVSTLKIQRTERGDSAVYLCASRTSGRSNEQFFGPGTRLTVL.

The CDR3 bases are TGTGCCAGCAGTTACTCCCGGGGGGGGAACTACGAGCAGTACTTC. Amino acid sequence: CASSYSRGGNYEQYF. The chain joins TRBV6-5 to TRBJ2-7; TRBD2 matches at 8 bases. The germline gives CDR1 MNHEY, CDR2 SVGAGI. CDR3 length: 15 residues. Unmatched junction bases numbered 4, after V lost 0 bases and J lost 3 bases.

The CDR3 DNA is TGCGCCAGCAGCTTGGAACAGGGGTGGTCTGGAAACACCATATATTTT. Protein sequence: CASSLEQGWSGNTIYF. V gene TRBV5-1 combines with J gene TRBJ1-3; 7 nucleotides line up with TRBD1. J was trimmed by 1 base and V by 0 bases; bases with no gene match: 4. The length of the CDR3 is 16 residues. Germline CDR1 is SGHRS and CDR2 is YFSETQ.

This clone showed up just a few times. The chain combines TRBV19 with TRBJ1-1, with D perhaps TRBD1 (6 bases). This CDR3 has 14 amino acids. Trimming removed 6 bases from V and 3 bases from J, with 14 bases in between. Per the germline V gene, CDR1 is LNHDA and CDR2 is SQIVND (reference sequence). The CDR3, as DNA: TGTGCCAGTAGGCCACAGGGAGGGGACACTGAAGCTTTCTTT. This encodes CASRPQGGDTEAFF. The full variable domain, its missing parts supplied by reference TRBV19 and TRBJ1-1, is DGGITQSPKYLFRKEGQNVTLSCEQNLNHDAMYWYRQDPGQGLRLIYYSQIVNDFQKGDIAEGYSVSREKKESFPLTVTSAQKNPTAFYLCASRPQGGDTEAFFGQGTRLTVV.

This clone was recorded only once. The rearrangement joins TRBV5-1 to TRBJ2-3; 8 bases are a match to TRBD1. Germline CDR1 SGHRS, CDR2 YFSETQ. Trimming removed 4 bases from V and 6 bases from J; junction bases left unmatched: 13. The CDR3 runs 16 residues. Written as DNA, the CDR3 is TGCGCCAGCAGCCGGCAAACAGGGGGTAACGTGGATACGCAGTATTTT. It translates to CASSRQTGGNVDTQYF.

V usage is TRBV5-5 and J usage is TRBJ2-4, with 12 positions matching TRBD2. This CDR3 region has 15 residues. CDR1 and CDR2 (germline): SGHKS, YYEKEE (reference sequence). With 4 bases clipped from V and 6 bases from J, the junction kept 5 bases outside the gene matches. In nucleotides, the CDR3 is TGTGCCAGCAGCCGGACTAGCGGGATGGGAAACATTCAGTACTTC. Translated, it gives CASSRTSGMGNIQYF.

This clone was counted a few times. V is TRBV5-1 and J is TRBJ2-7, with TRBD1 identical over 7 bases. V dropped 4 bases and J dropped 12; count of bases not matched to a gene: 16. The CDR3 covers 14 residues. Germline V gene lookup returns CDR1 SGHRS and CDR2 YFSETQ. The CDR3 spells CASSPTGTADIMYF. For the CDR3, the DNA is TGCGCCAGCAGCCCTACCGGGACAGCTGATATCATGTACTTC. The complete variable domain, with remaining parts taken from reference TRBV5-1 and TRBJ2-7, reads KAGVTQTPRYLIKTRGQQVTLSCSPISGHRSVSWYQQTPGQGLQFLFEYFSETQRNKGNFPGRFSGRQFSNSRSEMNVSTLELGDSALYLCASSPTGTADIMYFGPGTRLTVT.

The gene calls are TRBV7-2 and TRBJ2-4; D possibly corresponds to TRBD1 (5 bases). The CDR3 has 15 amino acids. V was clipped by 3 bases and J by 0 bases, with 9 bases between them. Germline CDR1 reads SGHTA; CDR2 reads FQGNSA. DNA for the CDR3: TGTGCCAGCAGCTTGACAGCCAGAGCCAAAAACATTCAGTACTTC. It specifies CASSLTARAKNIQYF.

With regard to this clone: This CDR3 is also generated by other DNA sequences in the sample. CDR3 coding DNA: TGTGCCAGCTCACCCGACAGGGTTAACACTGAAGCTTTCTTT. It encodes CASSPDRVNTEAFF. The rearrangement links TRBV18 to TRBJ1-1; TRBD1 matches at 7 bases. The V segment lost 3 bases and the J segment 2 bases; nucleotides outside the gene matches: 3. Germline CDR1 reads KGHSH; CDR2 reads LQKENI. The CDR3 covers 14 residues.

The rearrangement links TRBV5-1 to TRBJ2-7, with 8 bases aligning to TRBD2. V shed 4 bases and J 3 bases; nucleotides not matched to a gene: 6. This CDR3 is 14 amino acids long. Germline CDR1 and CDR2: SGHRS and YFSETQ. CDR3 bases: TGCGCCAGCAGCCCGGGAGGGACGAGCTACGAGCAGTACTTC. Protein product: CASSPGGTSYEQYF.

The chain joins TRBV18 to TRBJ2-5, with 7 bases fitting TRBD1. The DNA end is more similar to TRBJ2-7, so the J call may be wrong. This CDR3 region has 14 residues. From germline, CDR1 is KGHSH and CDR2 LQKENI. Written as DNA, the CDR3 is TGTGCCAGCTCACCGATGACAGGGTTGGACGAGCAGTACTTC. This codes for CASSPMTGLDEQYF.

The rearrangement links TRBV5-1 to TRBJ2-1; 8 bases line up with TRBD1. J lost 5 bases, V lost 0 bases, and 4 bases had no gene match. The CDR3 has 15 amino acids. The V gene's germline CDR1 is SGHRS and CDR2 YFSETQ. The CDR3 DNA reads as TGCGCCAGCAGCTTGGCGGGACAGGCAAACAATGAGCAGTTCTTC. Translating gives CASSLAGQANNEQFF.

This rearrangement joins TRBV5-4 to TRBJ2-3; TRBD2 matches at 11 bases. Germline V lookup: CDR1 SGHNT, CDR2 YYREEE (reference sequence). The V and J ends lost 5 bases and 4 bases, in that order; junction bases with no gene match: 6. CDR3 length equals 15 residues. As DNA, the CDR3 is TGTGCCAGCAGATCCACTAGCGGGAGTCCAGATACGCAGTATTTT. Encoded protein: CASRSTSGSPDTQYF.